This T cell receptor (beta chain) was recovered during a study of somatic mutations in cytotoxic T cells in rheumatoid arthritis. Germline CDR1 and CDR2: SGHVS and FQNEAQ. This CDR3 comprises 16 residues. Trimming took 5 bases from V and 0 from J; bases not matched to a gene: 6. This table comes from immunoSEQ multiplex PCR, and its TCRdb copy is limited to in-frame clones, with some not included. This sample has about 23,000 clones; roughly 74% occur once, and the top ten carry approximately 10%. Sequencing used CD8+ T cells sorted from blood. The TCR originated in an adult with rheumatoid arthritis. This sequence joins TRBV7-8 and TRBJ2-5; 10 bases are shared with TRBD2. CDR3 DNA sequence: TGTGCCAGCAGCCCCTCTAGCGGGGGTCACCAAGAGACCCAGTACTTC. Amino acid sequence: CASSPSSGGHQETQYF.